These 30 T cell receptor beta chains came from one sample sequenced in a study of CD8 T cells in Susac syndrome. Random hexamers were used to reverse transcribe an amount of about 0.45 to 1 ug RNA. TCRdb independently ran MiXCR on the immunoSEQ multiplex PCR reads; one entry per CDR3 protein. The sample records some 450,000 distinct CDR3 sequences, roughly 85% being singletons. The material sequenced was CD8+ T cells from PBMCs. All receptors come from a human donor with multiple sclerosis.

V and J are TRBV19 and TRBJ1-2; no firm D call. The CDR3 contains 13 residues. Trimming took off 4 bases at V and 3 bases at J, with 9 bases between the two ends. From germline, CDR1 is LNHDA and CDR2 SQIVND (reference sequence). The CDR3 loop reads CASSNSEDYGYTF. The CDR3 nucleotides read TGTGCCAGTAGTAACTCTGAGGACTATGGCTACACCTTC.

The V gene is TRBV12-3 or TRBV12-4, the J gene TRBJ2-1, with TRBD1 as a possible D gene (6 bases). This CDR3 spans 14 amino acids. With 8 bases removed from V and 0 bases from J, the gap between germline ends came to 11 bases. This CDR3 reads CASLKGGSYNEQFF. DNA for the CDR3: TGTGCCAGCTTAAAAGGGGGCTCCTACAATGAGCAGTTCTTC.

The chain recombines TRBV4-1 with TRBJ1-1; D gene uncertain. CDR1 is MGHRA and CDR2 is YSYEKL in the germline V gene. This CDR3 is 15 amino acids long. V shed 4 bases and J shed 1 base, with 13 bases lying between them. CDR3 region: CASSPTGRGNTEAFF. Here the CDR3 DNA reads TGCGCCAGCAGCCCGACGGGAAGAGGGAACACTGAAGCTTTCTTT.

The chain has TRBV12-3 or TRBV12-4 and TRBJ2-1, with TRBD2 matching over 11 bases. The length of the CDR3 is 16 residues. With V trimmed by 6 bases and J by 2 bases, 6 bases remained unmatched. CDR3 region: CASRPELAGAYNEQFF. CDR3 nucleotides: TGTGCCAGCAGACCGGAACTAGCGGGAGCCTACAATGAGCAGTTCTTC.

On this clonotype: This CDR3 is missing its conserved last phenylalanine or tryptophan, likely due to a read error. This rearrangement joins TRBV4-1 to TRBJ2-7; D tentatively reads TRBD1 or TRBD2 (5 bases each). Germline-derived CDR1 and CDR2 are MGHRA and YSYEKL. Trimming shortened V by 4 bases and J by 3 bases, and 16 bases separated the two germline ends. The CDR3 loop spans 15 amino acids. The CDR3 DNA is TGCGCCAGCAGCCGGGTCCGGGGCGCAATCTACGAGCAGTACTGC. Encoded protein: CASSRVRGAIYEQYC.

The V gene is TRBV6-1, the J gene TRBJ2-3, with TRBD2 matching over 8 bases. The CDR3 covers 15 residues. Germline CDR1 reads MNHNS; CDR2 reads SASEGT. Trimming cost V 7 bases and J 5 bases; bases outside gene matches: 11. CDR3 bases: TGTGCCAGCATACGGGACGGGGGGGCCGGAGATACGCAGTATTTT. Translated: CASIRDGGAGDTQYF.

The V and J genes are TRBV9 and TRBJ2-1, with 10 bases lining up with TRBD2. Germline V lookup: CDR1 SGDLS, CDR2 YYNGEE. Unmatched junction bases numbered 4, after V lost 0 bases and J lost 4 bases. The CDR3 is made up of 16 amino acids. DNA for the CDR3: TGTGCCAGCAGCGTAGAGCCTAGCGGGGGATACAATGAGCAGTTCTTC. Translation gives CASSVEPSGGYNEQFF.

This chain connects TRBV2 to TRBJ2-6; D remains unclear. Per germline, CDR1 SNHLY and CDR2 FYNNEI. V was shortened by 5 bases and J by 0 bases, with 8 bases between the two germline ends. The CDR3 is made up of 15 amino acids. The CDR3 DNA is TGTGCCAGCAGTTATCACCCCTCTGGGGCCAACGTCCTGACTTTC. Translated, it gives CASSYHPSGANVLTF.

The rearrangement joins TRBV7-8 to TRBJ1-1, with no clear D. Germline CDR1 SGHVS, CDR2 FQNEAQ. V was clipped by 2 bases and J by 4 bases, with 8 bases between them. The length of the CDR3 is 13 residues. The CDR3 loop reads CASSLQWPTEAFF. The CDR3 DNA reads as TGTGCCAGCAGCTTACAGTGGCCCACTGAAGCTTTCTTT.

V gene TRBV5-4 combines with J gene TRBJ1-1, with TRBD1 as a possible D gene (6 bases). Germline V gene data show CDR1 as SGHNT and CDR2 as YYREEE (reference sequence). Trimming shortened V by 5 bases and J by 5 bases, and 16 bases separated the two germline ends. The CDR3 has 14 amino acids. The CDR3 bases are TGTGCCAGCAGGGAACTACAGGGTTTTACTGAAGCTTTCTTT. Translation gives CASRELQGFTEAFF.

The chain carries TRBV6-5 and TRBJ2-7; 8 bases line up with TRBD1. Per the germline V gene, CDR1 is MNHEY and CDR2 is SVGAGI. Losses at the gene ends were 6 bases for V and 4 bases for J; bases not matched to a gene: 8. This CDR3 is 14 amino acids long. The CDR3 DNA sequence: TGTGCCAGCAGGGACCGAGACAGGGGTTACGAGCAGTACTTC. Its translation is CASRDRDRGYEQYF.

The count of this clonotype is one. At one end, the junction sequence differs from germline, possibly due to a read error. The CDR3 coding sequence is TGTGCCGGCAGCCACCCCGCAGATACGCAGTATTTT. Translated, it gives CAGSHPADTQYF. This chain connects TRBV3-1 to TRBJ2-3, with D unresolved. CDR3 length equals 12 residues. Germline CDR1 and CDR2: LGHDT and YNNKEL (reference sequence).

The gene calls are TRBV27 and TRBJ2-1, with D unclear. Trimming removed 3 bases at V and 5 bases at J, with 11 bases between. CDR1 MNHEY and CDR2 SMNVEV come from the germline V gene (reference sequence). CDR3 size: 14 residues. The CDR3 loop reads CASSLFAGDNEQFF. The DNA of the CDR3 is TGTGCCAGCAGTTTGTTTGCTGGGGACAATGAGCAGTTCTTC.

The J gene is TRBJ1-2, the V gene TRBV10-3; perhaps TRBD1 as D (6 bases). The CDR3 runs to 16 residues. Germline-derived CDR1 and CDR2 are ENHRY and SYGVKD. V shed 0 bases and J shed 3 bases, with 14 bases lying between them. The CDR3 DNA reads as TGTGCCATCAGTGAGTCGCTAACAGGGAACTACTATGGCTACACCTTC. It encodes CAISESLTGNYYGYTF.

This rearrangement joins TRBV5-1 to TRBJ2-4; D unclear. The germline V gene encodes CDR1 SGHRS and CDR2 YFSETQ. The CDR3 spans 14 residues. V dropped 4 bases and J dropped 3 bases, with 11 bases sitting between them. The CDR3 sequence: CASSEGQFKNIQYF. The CDR3 bases are TGCGCCAGCAGCGAAGGCCAGTTCAAAAACATTCAGTACTTC.

The chain couples TRBV12-3 or TRBV12-4 to TRBJ2-3, with D perhaps matching TRBD2 (6 bases). The CDR3 length is 14 residues. Deletions cut 4 bases from V and 1 base from J, with 9 bases between. As DNA, the CDR3 is TGTGCCAGCAGTTCACCTAGCGGCACAGATACGCAGTATTTT. Protein: CASSSPSGTDTQYF.

The chain joins TRBV28 to TRBJ2-1; a weak D match, TRBD2 (5 bases). From germline, CDR1 is MDHEN and CDR2 SYDVKM. Trimming took 6 bases from V and 5 from J, leaving 17 bases between them. This CDR3 has 15 amino acids. The CDR3 region has the DNA TGTGCCAGCAGCTACACGATGGGAGCGAACAATGAGCAGTTCTTC. Translated, it gives CASSYTMGANNEQFF.

V is TRBV12-3 or TRBV12-4 and J is TRBJ2-3; perhaps TRBD1 as D (5 bases). Trimming removed 3 bases from V and 3 bases from J, with 19 bases in between. The CDR3 has 17 residues. The DNA of the CDR3 is TGTGCCAGCAGTTTTGGGCCCTCTGGGAAGGGGACAGATACGCAGTATTTT. Residues: CASSFGPSGKGTDTQYF.

The genes are TRBV12-5 and TRBJ2-7; 14 nucleotides align to TRBD2. The CDR3 totals 17 residues. Trimming took 6 bases from V and 7 from J; bases not matched to a gene: 14. The germline gives CDR1 LGHNT, CDR2 FRNRAP. In DNA form, the CDR3 reads TGTGCTAGTGGATGGGTAAAATCGGGACTAGCGGGAGAGGAGCAGTACTTC. Translated: CASGWVKSGLAGEEQYF.

The chain joins TRBV11-2 to TRBJ1-1; 9 bases agree with TRBD1. Germline CDR1 and CDR2: SGHAT and FQNNGV. The CDR3 is made up of 13 amino acids. V lost 6 bases and J lost 11; bases outside the gene matches: 10. The CDR3 protein is CASSPGTGNGAFF. DNA of the CDR3: TGTGCCAGCAGTCCGGGGACAGGGAATGGGGCTTTCTTT. Complete variable domain (other parts from reference TRBV11-2 and TRBJ1-1): EAGVAQSPRYKIIEKRQSVAFWCNPISGHATLYWYQQILGQGPKLLIQFQNNGVVDDSQLPKDRFSAERLKGVDSTLKIQPAKLEDSAVYLCASSPGTGNGAFFGQGTRLTVV.

V gene TRBV6-5 combines with J gene TRBJ2-3, with D uncertain. V lost 1 base and J lost 1, with 9 bases in between. The CDR3 is made up of 15 amino acids. In germline, CDR1 is MNHEY, CDR2 SVGAGI. The CDR3 loop reads CASSYFLGGTDTQYF. The CDR3 DNA reads as TGTGCCAGCAGTTACTTTCTTGGGGGCACAGATACGCAGTATTTT.

The chain links TRBV20-1 to TRBJ2-7; TRBD2 matches 9 bases. The CDR3 is 13 amino acids. V was clipped by 5 bases and J by 0 bases; unmatched bases: 2. Per the germline V gene, CDR1 is DFQATT and CDR2 is SNEGSKA (reference sequence). CDR3 nucleotide sequence: TGCAGTGCTCGCGGGAGGGACTCCTACGAGCAGTACTTC. Residues: CSARGRDSYEQYF.

V is TRBV21-1 and J is TRBJ1-6. TRBV21-1 is a documented pseudogene. The CDR3 length is 15 residues. In nucleotides, the CDR3 is TGTGGCTCGCAGAAAGATCGGATAATTTCTTCACCCCTCCACTTT. Its protein product is CGSQKDRIISSPLHF.

This clonotype showed up just a few times. V and J are TRBV5-1 and TRBJ2-3; tentatively, D is TRBD2 (6 bases). Germline-derived CDR1 and CDR2 are SGHRS and YFSETQ. The ends were cut back, 0 bases at V and 2 bases at J, with 13 bases in the middle. This CDR3 is built from 16 residues. The CDR3 DNA is TGCGCCAGCAGCTTGGCCCTGGGGGGAATCACAGATACGCAGTATTTT. Its protein is CASSLALGGITDTQYF.

The chain couples TRBV27 to TRBJ1-1, with TRBD1 matching over 10 bases. Germline V CDR1 and CDR2: MNHEY, SMNVEV (reference sequence). The V gene end was trimmed by 3 bases and the J gene end by 4 bases; junction bases not matched to a gene: 2. This CDR3 spans 14 amino acids. CDR3 loop: CASSLTGGFTEAFF. The CDR3 region has the DNA TGTGCCAGCAGTTTGACAGGGGGCTTCACTGAAGCTTTCTTT.

V usage is TRBV30 and J usage is TRBJ2-1, with D possibly being TRBD2 (5 bases). The V gene's germline CDR1 is GTSNPN and CDR2 SVGIG (reference sequence). This CDR3 is built from 17 residues. The V end lost 4 bases, the J end lost 0 bases, and 19 bases lay between the germline ends. The CDR3 here is CAWNRGPSFSSYNEQFF. The CDR3 nucleotides read TGTGCCTGGAACAGAGGGCCGAGCTTCAGCTCCTACAATGAGCAGTTCTTC.

The V and J genes are TRBV28 and TRBJ2-7; D gene unclear. V dropped 5 bases and J dropped 2 bases, with 13 bases sitting between them. The germline V gene has CDR1 MDHEN and CDR2 SYDVKM. The CDR3 totals 14 residues. Here the CDR3 reads CASSHLLGPYEQYF. The CDR3 DNA sequence: TGTGCCAGCAGTCACCTTCTCGGCCCCTACGAGCAGTACTTC.

The gene calls are TRBV4-1 and TRBJ2-2; TRBD1 matches at 7 bases. The CDR3 spans 16 residues. J was trimmed by 6 bases and V by 0 bases; bases with no gene match: 7. Germline lookup yields CDR1 MGHRA and CDR2 YSYEKL. CDR3 in DNA: TGCGCCAGCAGCCAAGACACGGGGCAGGGGGCCGGGGAGCTGTTTTTT. Translation: CASSQDTGQGAGELFF.

In its sample, this clonotype was seen a few times. This chain uses TRBV29-1 with TRBJ2-7; TRBD1 matches at 8 bases. Unmatched junction bases numbered 2, after V lost 4 bases and J lost 0 bases. Germline CDR1 reads SQVTM; CDR2 reads ANQGSEA. The CDR3 covers 13 residues. CDR3 nucleotides: TGCAGCGTTGGGACAGGGAGCTCCTACGAGCAGTACTTC. It is translated as CSVGTGSSYEQYF.

V gene TRBV28 combines with J gene TRBJ2-7; no definite D call. This CDR3 is built from 18 residues. Germline V gives CDR1 MDHEN, CDR2 SYDVKM. The germline V and J ends were trimmed by 3 bases and 3 bases, with 24 bases remaining between them. This CDR3 is CASSFSATQSLLIYEQYF. DNA of the CDR3: TGTGCCAGCAGTTTTTCGGCCACTCAATCTCTATTGATCTACGAGCAGTACTTC.